This T cell receptor (beta chain) came from a study of breast tumors, draining lymph nodes, adjacent tissues. The germline V gene has CDR1 LNHDA and CDR2 SQIVND (reference sequence). Trimming pared 3 bases from V and 0 bases from J, leaving 4 bases between. The CDR3 length is 13 residues. TCRdb re-called the multiplex PCR reads through MiXCR, storing one row per CDR3 protein. Here the sample spans some 31,000 distinct CDR3 sequences, about 60% being singletons. The sequence derives from a female donor with breast cancer. Some clones in this sample may be carry-over from other donors' samples. The J gene is TRBJ2-3, the V gene TRBV19, with D hard to call. Input material: breast tumor tissue. In DNA, the CDR3 is TGTGCCAGTAGTATCGAGAGCACAGATACGCAGTATTTT. Its translation: CASSIESTDTQYF.